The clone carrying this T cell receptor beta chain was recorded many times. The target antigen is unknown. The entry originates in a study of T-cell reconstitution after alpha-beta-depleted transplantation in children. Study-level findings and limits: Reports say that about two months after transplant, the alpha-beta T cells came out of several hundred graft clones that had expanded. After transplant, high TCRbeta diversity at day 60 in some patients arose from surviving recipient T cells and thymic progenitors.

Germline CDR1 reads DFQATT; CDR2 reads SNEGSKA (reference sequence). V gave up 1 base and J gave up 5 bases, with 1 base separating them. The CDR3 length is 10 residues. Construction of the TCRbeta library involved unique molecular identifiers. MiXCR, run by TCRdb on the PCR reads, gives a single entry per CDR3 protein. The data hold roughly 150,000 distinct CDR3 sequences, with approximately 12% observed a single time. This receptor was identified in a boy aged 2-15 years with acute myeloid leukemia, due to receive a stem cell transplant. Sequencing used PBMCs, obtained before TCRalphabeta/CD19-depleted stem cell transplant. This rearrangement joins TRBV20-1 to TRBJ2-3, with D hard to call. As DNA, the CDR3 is TGCAGTGCTAGAGTAGATACGCAGTATTTT. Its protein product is CSARVDTQYF.